This T cell receptor (beta chain) was observed in a study of human T cells and chemical hapten exposure. As for the study in general: Researchers reported sensitizing a roughly 2 cm by roughly 2 cm upper inner arm skin site with 2% DPC. Small pooled library volume differences mainly caused per-sample TCR yield variation.

CDR3 length: 11 amino acids. Trimming left V 6 bases short and J 9 bases short, with 14 bases between. CDR1 is DFQATT and CDR2 is SNEGSKA in the germline V gene (reference sequence). Time point meaning: patch test 3, about 24 weeks after DPC sensitization. Sample treatment: therapeutic diphenylcyclopropenone sensitization with weekly scalp DPC. MiXCR was run by TCRdb on the RACE reads, yielding one entry per CDR3 protein. The sample shows about 84,000 distinct CDR3 sequences, approximately 10% of them seen only once. The rearrangement uses TRBV20-1 and TRBJ2-5, with D perhaps given as TRBD1 or TRBD2 (6 bases each). Sequenced here: whole blood, sampled in connection with sensitization to the hapten diphenylcyclopropenone (DPC). The sequence was obtained from a woman between 45 and 60 years old with alopecia areata. Some clones in this sample may be carry-over from other donors' samples. The CDR3, as DNA: TGCAGTGCAGGGGGGTGGGAGTCCCAGTACTTC. As protein: CSAGGWESQYF.